What follows are 24 T cell receptor beta chains derived from one specimen sequenced in a study of early T cells in non-severe SARS-CoV-2 infection. Via MiXCR, TCRdb re-called the 5' RACE reads, giving one row per CDR3 protein. The sample shows approximately 50,000 distinct CDR3 sequences, less than 9.5% of them seen only once. The sequencing sample was made of whole blood. These receptors were collected from an adult who was a healthcare worker with PCR-confirmed SARS-CoV-2 infection or an uninfected control (not recorded which).

This clonotype was counted ten times or more. The genes are TRBV6-1 and TRBJ2-6; no firm D call. V was cut by 4 bases and J by 0 bases, with 19 bases left in between. Germline V lookup: CDR1 MNHNS, CDR2 SASEGT. CDR3 length: 19 amino acids. The CDR3 coding sequence is TGTGCCAGCAGTGGATTGGGCGCTTGGACCAGCTCTGGGGCCAACGTCCTGACTTTC. Encoded protein: CASSGLGAWTSSGANVLTF.

The J gene is TRBJ2-5, the V gene TRBV12-5, with 10 bases identical to TRBD2. This CDR3 is built from 22 residues. The V segment lost 3 bases and the J segment 1 base; nucleotides outside the gene matches: 23. Germline V gene data show CDR1 as LGHNT and CDR2 as FRNRAP. This CDR3 reads CASGFRPWGRTSGSHVQETQYF. The CDR3 DNA reads TGTGCTAGTGGTTTCAGGCCATGGGGGAGGACTAGCGGATCTCATGTCCAAGAGACCCAGTACTTC. Based on the CDR3 plus reference TRBV12-5 and TRBJ2-5, the full variable domain is DARVTQTPRHKVTEMGQEVTMRCQPILGHNTVFWYRQTMMQGLELLAYFRNRAPLDDSGMPKDRFSAEMPDATLATLKIQPSEPRDSAVYFCASGFRPWGRTSGSHVQETQYFGPGTRLLVL.

The genes are TRBV9 and TRBJ2-3; the D is unclear. Germline CDR1 reads SGDLS; CDR2 reads YYNGEE. The CDR3 is 14 residues long. Trimming took 0 bases from V and 4 from J, leaving 9 bases between them. The CDR3 region has the DNA TGTGCCAGCAGCGTAGGGGTCGAGCCAGATACGCAGTATTTT. This codes for CASSVGVEPDTQYF.

This clonotype has at least ten counts. The chain employs TRBV10-3 and TRBJ2-1, with D tentatively TRBD2 (5 bases). Trimming left V 8 bases short and J 0 bases short, with 8 bases between. The CDR3 has 13 residues. Germline-derived CDR1 and CDR2 are ENHRY and SYGVKD. CDR3 residues: CAIAEGSYNEQFF. In DNA form, the CDR3 reads TGTGCCATCGCCGAGGGCTCCTACAATGAGCAGTTCTTC.

This clonotype was counted a few times. This chain connects TRBV20-1 to TRBJ1-5; TRBD1 aligns across 7 bases. The germline gives CDR1 DFQATT, CDR2 SNEGSKA (reference sequence). The V and J ends lost 2 bases and 3 bases, in that order; junction bases with no gene match: 4. CDR3 length: 14 residues. The CDR3 reads CSARQGGVNQPQHF. CDR3 nucleotide sequence: TGCAGTGCTAGACAGGGGGGCGTCAATCAGCCCCAGCATTTT.

V and J are TRBV28 and TRBJ2-7, with 9 bases lining up with TRBD1. The germline V gene encodes CDR1 MDHEN and CDR2 SYDVKM. The V and J ends lost 5 bases and 3 bases, in that order; junction bases with no gene match: 2. The CDR3 totals 13 residues. The CDR3 bases are TGTGCCAGCAGTGAGACAGGGGGCTACGAGCAGTACTTC. Amino acids: CASSETGGYEQYF.

As for this clonotype: A much more abundant neighbour one base away suggests this may be a read error. The CDR3 loop reads CSAGRGVGLYQQYF. Written as DNA, the CDR3 is TGCAGTGCTGGACGTGGAGTGGGCCTCTACCAGCAGTACTTC. This chain links TRBV20-1 with TRBJ2-7; D call uncertain. The CDR3 contains 14 residues. Germline-derived CDR1 and CDR2 are DFQATT and SNEGSKA (reference sequence).

The chain couples TRBV11-2 to TRBJ2-1; tentatively, D is TRBD1 or TRBD2 (5 bases each). In germline, CDR1 is SGHAT, CDR2 FQNNGV. Trimming shortened V by 7 bases and J by 7 bases, and 26 bases separated the two germline ends. This CDR3 is built from 17 residues. CDR3 sequence (DNA): TGTGCCAGCAAAAAACCCCAAGGGACGGCGAGGCATAATGAGCAGTTCTTC. Protein sequence: CASKKPQGTARHNEQFF.

This chain joins TRBV3-1 and TRBJ1-1; D is uncertain. This CDR3 contains 16 residues. Germline V lookup: CDR1 LGHDT, CDR2 YNNKEL (reference sequence). V was cut by 1 base and J by 0 bases, with 12 bases left in between. CDR3 sequence: CASSQGWDGMNTEAFF. For the CDR3, the DNA is TGTGCCAGCAGCCAAGGGTGGGATGGTATGAACACTGAAGCTTTCTTT.

The chain recombines TRBV12-3 or TRBV12-4 with TRBJ2-1; no clear D gene. The CDR3 runs 14 residues. The V end lost 2 bases, the J end lost 2 bases, and 7 bases lay between the germline ends. In DNA, the CDR3 is TGTGCCAGCAGTTTAATCCAGGCCTACAATGAGCAGTTCTTC. It is translated as CASSLIQAYNEQFF.

Only a few counts were recorded for this clonotype. J is TRBJ2-7 and V is TRBV6-5, with D uncertain. Germline values: CDR1 MNHEY, CDR2 SVGAGI. Trimming took off 2 bases at V and 3 bases at J, with 8 bases between the two ends. The length of the CDR3 is 13 residues. The CDR3 loop is CASSYRAGYEQYF. In nucleotides, the CDR3 is TGTGCCAGCAGTTACAGGGCAGGCTACGAGCAGTACTTC.

This clonotype was counted at least ten times. The rearrangement links TRBV3-1 to TRBJ2-7; 14 bases match TRBD2. CDR1 and CDR2 (germline): LGHDT, YNNKEL (reference sequence). This CDR3 is 14 amino acids long. V was clipped by 6 bases and J by 5 bases; unmatched bases: 3. CDR3 sequence: CASRGLAGDHEQYF. The CDR3 nucleotides read TGTGCCAGCAGGGGACTAGCGGGGGACCACGAGCAGTACTTC.

This clonotype showed up many times. DNA of the CDR3: TGTGCCATCAGTGAGTTCGACAGCTATGGCTACACCTTC. Translating gives CAISEFDSYGYTF. The V gene is TRBV10-3, the J gene TRBJ1-2, with TRBD1 as a possible D gene (5 bases). The germline gives CDR1 ENHRY, CDR2 SYGVKD. This CDR3 is built from 13 residues. V was shortened by 1 base and J by 4 bases, with 7 bases between the two germline ends.

This clonotype was recorded many times. V usage is TRBV7-9 and J usage is TRBJ2-7, with TRBD1 as a possible D gene (6 bases). Trimming cost V 7 bases and J 3 bases, with 13 bases left between them. This CDR3 contains 13 residues. Looked up from germline, CDR1 is SEHNR and CDR2 is FQNEAQ (reference sequence). This CDR3 is CASTPGQLYEQYF. The CDR3 bases are TGTGCCAGCACCCCCGGACAGCTCTACGAGCAGTACTTC. Based on the CDR3 plus reference TRBV7-9 and TRBJ2-7, the full variable domain is DTGVSQNPRHKITKRGQNVTFRCDPISEHNRLYWYRQTLGQGPEFLTYFQNEAQLEKSRLLSDRFSAERPKGSFSTLEIQRTEQGDSAMYLCASTPGQLYEQYFGPGTRLTVT.

At least ten counts were recorded for this clonotype. The chain recombines TRBV18 with TRBJ1-5, with a possible D match to TRBD1 (6 bases). Germline V CDR1 and CDR2: KGHSH, LQKENI. The ends were cut back, 6 bases at V and 5 bases at J, with 17 bases in the middle. This CDR3 contains 15 residues. CDR3 nucleotide sequence: TGTGCCAGCTCGTTACAGGGATCCCCCGATCAGCCCCAGCATTTT. Its translation: CASSLQGSPDQPQHF.

The genes are TRBV3-1 and TRBJ2-3; D is ambiguous. The germline CDR1 and CDR2 sequences are LGHDT and YNNKEL (reference sequence). This CDR3 region has 14 residues. Between the trimmed V and J ends, which lost 4 bases and 1 base, there was a span of 9 bases. The CDR3 bases are TGTGCCAGCAGCCGACGCCGGGGCACAGATACGCAGTATTTT. Translated, it gives CASSRRRGTDTQYF.

The V gene is TRBV29-1, the J gene TRBJ2-3; unclear D gene. CDR1 is SQVTM, CDR2 ANQGSEA, per germline. V lost 8 bases and J lost 2, with 17 bases in between. There are 14 residues in the CDR3. The CDR3 region has the DNA TGCAGCATCCGCCCCAATCCGTTCACAGATACGCAGTATTTT. The encoded protein is CSIRPNPFTDTQYF.

In its sample, this clonotype was seen many times. The V and J genes are TRBV12-5 and TRBJ2-5; 7 nucleotides agree with TRBD2. V lost 5 bases and J lost 5; bases outside the gene matches: 5. The CDR3 runs 13 residues. Germline lookup yields CDR1 LGHNT and CDR2 FRNRAP. CDR3: CASGARGSETQYF. CDR3 nucleotide sequence: TGTGCTAGTGGTGCCCGCGGGAGTGAGACCCAGTACTTC.

V and J are TRBV7-3 and TRBJ2-7, with D perhaps TRBD1 or TRBD2 (5 bases each). V was trimmed by 4 bases and J by 0 bases, leaving 10 bases between them. This CDR3 region has 14 residues. CDR1 and CDR2 from the germline V gene are SGHTA and FQGTGA. Here the CDR3 reads CASSSGPGSYEQYF. CDR3 DNA sequence: TGTGCCAGCAGCTCGGGACCGGGCTCCTACGAGCAGTACTTC.

This clonotype was observed many times. The CDR3 is CASSYSNRANQPQHF. The CDR3 DNA sequence: TGTGCCAGCAGTTACTCGAACAGGGCCAATCAGCCCCAGCATTTT. The chain uses TRBV6-5 and TRBJ1-5; possible D gene TRBD1, 6 bases. The CDR3 runs to 15 residues. The V gene lost 0 bases and the J gene lost 3 bases, with 9 bases spanning the gap. Germline V gene sequence: CDR1 MNHEY, CDR2 SVGAGI.

The V gene is TRBV6-6, the J gene TRBJ1-5; weak D call: TRBD1 (6 bases). The CDR3 totals 16 residues. The V end lost 6 bases, the J end lost 4 bases, and 19 bases lay between the germline ends. In germline, CDR1 is MNHNY, CDR2 SVGAGI (reference sequence). The CDR3 bases are TGTGCCAGCAGCCCCGGCGGGGGCAGTCGGAATCAGCCCCAGCATTTT. Translation gives CASSPGGGSRNQPQHF.

The rearrangement links TRBV18 to TRBJ1-5, with unresolved D. This CDR3 comprises 13 residues. V shed 5 bases and J shed 4 bases, with 9 bases lying between them. The germline V gene encodes CDR1 KGHSH and CDR2 LQKENI. The CDR3 sequence is CASSDDMNQPQHF. The CDR3 DNA reads TGTGCCAGCTCAGACGACATGAATCAGCCCCAGCATTTT.

The chain recombines TRBV2 with TRBJ2-5; TRBD2 aligns across 7 bases. Trimming removed 7 bases from V and 4 bases from J; junction bases left unmatched: 9. The CDR3 has 14 residues. CDR1 is SNHLY and CDR2 is FYNNEI in the germline V gene. CDR3 sequence (DNA): TGTGCCAGCAAGCCGCGGGAGCTGGGAGAGACCCAGTACTTC. Amino acid sequence: CASKPRELGETQYF.

This chain links TRBV5-1 with TRBJ1-2; possibly TRBD1 for D (5 bases). V was pared by 4 bases and J by 4 bases, with 17 bases between. The CDR3 extends over 15 amino acids. Germline V lookup: CDR1 SGHRS, CDR2 YFSETQ. CDR3 in amino acids: CASSLGTTEFYGYTF. The CDR3 DNA sequence: TGCGCCAGCAGCCTAGGGACCACAGAATTCTATGGCTACACCTTC.